Given below is one T cell receptor beta chain in context. Libraries were prepared by immunoSEQ multiplex PCR; TCRdb keeps only in-frame clonotypes and omits some of them. The table records approximately 250,000 clones, approximately 89% of them present only once. Germline CDR1 is SGHDN and CDR2 is FVKESK. There are 13 residues in the CDR3. The V and J ends lost 0 bases and 9 bases respectively, with 9 bases between them. The sample comes from a study of blood T cell repertoires in COVID-19. Study summary: In each case, the material was cDNA or gDNA derived from T cells, B-cell-depleted T cells, or PBMCs.

This chain uses TRBV14 with TRBJ2-1; weak D call: TRBD1 (5 bases). The source material was PBMCs or T cells enriched from blood (not recorded which). The receptor comes from a woman between 40 and 55 years old who had been exposed to COVID-19. CDR3 amino acids: CASSQDGATEQFF. DNA of the CDR3: TGTGCCAGCAGCCAAGATGGGGCTACTGAGCAGTTCTTC.